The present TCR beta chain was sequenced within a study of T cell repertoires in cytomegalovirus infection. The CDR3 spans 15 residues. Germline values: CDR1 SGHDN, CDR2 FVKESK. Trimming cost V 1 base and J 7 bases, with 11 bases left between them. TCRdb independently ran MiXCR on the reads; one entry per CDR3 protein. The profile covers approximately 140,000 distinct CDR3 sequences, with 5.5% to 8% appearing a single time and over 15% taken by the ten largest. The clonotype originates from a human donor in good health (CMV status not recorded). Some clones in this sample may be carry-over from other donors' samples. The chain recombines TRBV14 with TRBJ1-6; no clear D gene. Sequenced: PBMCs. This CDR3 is CASSQVDIPNSPLHF. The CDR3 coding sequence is TGTGCCAGCAGCCAAGTTGACATACCCAATTCACCCCTCCACTTT.